These 17 T cell receptor beta chains originate from one sample sequenced in a study of blood T cells in healthy people across ages. A sample-barcoded 5' primer and a J-beta primer mix were used in a second PCR of roughly 6 to 11 cycles. MiXCR, run by TCRdb on the 5' RACE reads, gives a single entry per CDR3 protein. In the table there are over 1,200,000 distinct CDR3 sequences, around 55% of which are singletons. Material for sequencing was blood. The receptors were sampled from a man younger than 35 in good health.

This chain links TRBV6-5 with TRBJ1-2; D unclear. V lost 3 bases and J lost 3, with 8 bases in between. The length of the CDR3 is 13 residues. CDR1 MNHEY and CDR2 SVGAGI come from the germline V gene. CDR3 amino acids: CASSYWSDYGYTF. CDR3 DNA sequence: TGTGCCAGCAGTTATTGGTCAGACTATGGCTACACCTTC.

V is TRBV4-1 and J is TRBJ1-6; D gene uncertain. The V and J ends lost 0 bases and 0 bases respectively, with 3 bases between them. The CDR3 runs to 15 residues. Looked up from germline, CDR1 is MGHRA and CDR2 is YSYEKL. CDR3 loop: CASSQDSSYNSPLHF. CDR3 in DNA: TGCGCCAGCAGCCAAGATAGCTCCTATAATTCACCCCTCCACTTT.

A few counts support this clonotype. The chain combines TRBV2 with TRBJ2-1, with TRBD2 identical over 10 bases. V lost 2 bases, J lost 10 bases, and 17 bases stayed unmatched. The CDR3 covers 18 residues. In germline, CDR1 is SNHLY, CDR2 FYNNEI. CDR3 sequence (DNA): TGTGCCAGCAGTGAATTAGGAGGGTCTACTAGCGGGATAGGGGAGCAGTTCTTC. Encoded protein: CASSELGGSTSGIGEQFF.

This rearrangement joins TRBV6-5 to TRBJ2-1, with D maybe TRBD1 (6 bases). V shed 2 bases and J shed 6 bases, with 14 bases lying between them. This CDR3 comprises 15 residues. CDR1 is MNHEY, CDR2 SVGAGI, per germline. The CDR3 reads CASSYAQGVGNEQFF. The CDR3 bases are TGTGCCAGCAGTTACGCACAGGGTGTCGGCAATGAGCAGTTCTTC.

The chain recombines TRBV4-2 with TRBJ2-4, with 8 positions matching TRBD1. The end of the DNA aligns better with TRBJ2-7, so the J call may be wrong. This CDR3 contains 15 residues. The germline V gene has CDR1 LGHNA and CDR2 YNFKEQ. The CDR3 DNA follows: TGTGCCAGCAGCCAGACCACAGACAGGGGCTACGAGCAGTACTTC. Translated, it gives CASSQTTDRGYEQYF.

The table lists this clonotype with a few counts. V gene TRBV29-1 combines with J gene TRBJ2-7, with a possible D match to TRBD1 (6 bases). Germline V lookup: CDR1 SQVTM, CDR2 ANQGSEA. The CDR3 covers 13 residues. The ends were cut back, 3 bases at V and 2 bases at J, with 11 bases in the middle. The CDR3 sequence is CSVEVDRAYEQYF. DNA of the CDR3: TGCAGCGTTGAGGTGGACAGAGCCTACGAGCAGTACTTC.

The rearrangement uses TRBV10-3 and TRBJ2-5, with TRBD1 matching 7 bases. Germline V gives CDR1 ENHRY, CDR2 SYGVKD. The CDR3 contains 13 residues. Germline trimming cut 6 bases from V and 4 bases from J; bases unmatched to any gene: 5. As DNA, the CDR3 is TGTGCCATCAGCGACAGGGCCAGAGAGACCCAGTACTTC. Translation gives CAISDRARETQYF.

The chain has TRBV4-1 and TRBJ2-4, with 7 bases lining up with TRBD1. CDR1 is MGHRA and CDR2 is YSYEKL in the germline V gene. With V trimmed by 4 bases and J by 0 bases, 9 bases remained unmatched. CDR3 length: 17 amino acids. In nucleotides, the CDR3 is TGCGCCAGCAGCCCAGGGGCGACAGGGCTAGCCAAAAACATTCAGTACTTC. This codes for CASSPGATGLAKNIQYF.

This CDR3 reads CASSPSSRSYGYTF. In DNA form, the CDR3 reads TGCGCCAGCAGCCCGAGTTCAAGATCCTATGGCTACACCTTC. V and J are TRBV4-1 and TRBJ1-2; D not certain. Trimming removed 4 bases from V and 4 bases from J, with 13 bases in between. The CDR3 extends over 14 amino acids. Looked up from germline, CDR1 is MGHRA and CDR2 is YSYEKL.

The V gene is TRBV20-1, the J gene TRBJ1-1; D gene unclear. CDR1 is DFQATT and CDR2 is SNEGSKA in the germline V gene (reference sequence). The CDR3 is made up of 15 amino acids. Trimming cost V 3 bases and J 4 bases, with 18 bases left between them. The CDR3 DNA follows: TGCAGTGCTAGTAGGGCTACAAGGGTGGTCACTGAAGCTTTCTTT. It translates to CSASRATRVVTEAFF.

The V gene is TRBV7-6, the J gene TRBJ2-3; D gene uncertain. Looked up from germline, CDR1 is SGHVS and CDR2 is FNYEAQ. Deletions cut 5 bases from V and 6 bases from J, with 9 bases between. This CDR3 has 12 amino acids. The CDR3 nucleotides are TGTGCCAGCAGCCCGTTGGTTGATACGCAGTATTTT. Residues: CASSPLVDTQYF.

This clonotype has at least ten counts. The genes are TRBV5-1 and TRBJ1-4; no clear D. The length of the CDR3 is 14 residues. The V end was cut by 1 base, the J end by 2 bases, with 6 bases between. Germline V gene sequence: CDR1 SGHRS, CDR2 YFSETQ. The CDR3 DNA reads as TGCGCCAGCAGCTTGTCACAGACTAATGAAAAACTGTTTTTT. It encodes CASSLSQTNEKLFF.

This chain joins TRBV12-3 or TRBV12-4 and TRBJ2-5, with 9 bases lining up with TRBD1. V gave up 6 bases and J gave up 3 bases; unmatched junction bases: 11. The CDR3 contains 16 residues. In nucleotides, the CDR3 is TGTGCCAGCAGCCCTTCCGGGACAGGGATAAAAGAGACCCAGTACTTC. This encodes CASSPSGTGIKETQYF.

This chain connects TRBV29-1 to TRBJ1-6; unclear D gene. Germline assignment: CDR1 SQVTM and CDR2 ANQGSEA. The CDR3 runs 13 residues. Trimming stripped 4 bases from V and 3 bases from J, with 7 bases between. The CDR3 DNA reads as TGCAGCGTTGGAATGGACTATAATTCACCCCTCCACTTT. Its translation is CSVGMDYNSPLHF.

The rearrangement joins TRBV20-1 to TRBJ2-5; TRBD2 matches at 7 bases. The tail of the sequence fits TRBJ2-7 better, so the J call may be wrong. This CDR3 is 14 amino acids long. The germline gives CDR1 DFQATT, CDR2 SNEGSKA (reference sequence). The CDR3 spells CSAQAGRDTYEQYF. For the CDR3, the DNA is TGCAGTGCTCAAGCGGGAAGGGATACCTACGAGCAGTACTTC.

This rearrangement joins TRBV25-1 to TRBJ2-5; D not certain. CDR1 MGHDK and CDR2 SYGVNS come from the germline V gene. This CDR3 contains 14 residues. Trimming shortened V by 3 bases and J by 3 bases, and 11 bases separated the two germline ends. CDR3 coding DNA: TGTGCCAGCAGTGAGCTAGGGAACAAAGAGACCCAGTACTTC. As protein: CASSELGNKETQYF.

This chain uses TRBV20-1 with TRBJ2-5, with D possibly being TRBD2 (5 bases). The CDR3 has 15 residues. V was pared by 5 bases and J by 1 base, with 17 bases between. From germline, CDR1 is DFQATT and CDR2 SNEGSKA (reference sequence). This chain's CDR3 is CSARRRGSIQETQYF. CDR3 nucleotide sequence: TGCAGTGCTCGTCGTCGGGGATCGATCCAAGAGACCCAGTACTTC.